A single sample is the source of the 23 T cell receptor beta chains below, sequenced in a study of siplizumab effects on memory and regulatory T cells (dated by TCRdb to between 2018 and 2021). Library prep was done by the immunoSEQ multiplex PCR assay. As stored in TCRdb, this immuneACCESS dataset retains in-frame rearrangements with V and J assigned. A fraction of the clones does not appear; measured against another copy, unresolved V genes explain less than half of the discrepancy, and the remainder lacks a known reason. Present in this sample are 100,000 or so clones, roughly nine tenths of which were seen just once. The ten most abundant clones make up about 1.1% of the sample. Material for sequencing was CD4+ T cells sorted from blood. These receptors came from a human donor in good health.

The chain uses TRBV7-8 and TRBJ1-1, with D perhaps TRBD1 (6 bases). V lost 5 bases, J lost 2 bases, and 18 bases lay in between. Germline-derived CDR1 and CDR2 are SGHVS and FQNEAQ. The CDR3 runs to 16 residues. This chain's CDR3 is CASSKEPRTVNTEAFF. Here the CDR3 DNA reads TGTGCCAGCAGCAAAGAACCCCGGACAGTTAACACTGAAGCTTTCTTT.

This clone was seen just once. V gene TRBV28 combines with J gene TRBJ1-1; TRBD1 matches 7 bases. The CDR3 is made up of 15 amino acids. V lost 4 bases to trimming and J lost 1 base; unmatched junction nucleotides: 6. Germline V CDR1 and CDR2: MDHEN, SYDVKM. The chain's CDR3 is CASSSPGGTNTEAFF. The CDR3, as DNA: TGTGCCAGCAGTTCACCAGGGGGGACGAACACTGAAGCTTTCTTT.

The chain recombines TRBV2 with TRBJ1-1, with 11 bases lining up with TRBD1. Germline CDR1 SNHLY, CDR2 FYNNEI. Germline trimming cut 5 bases from V and 2 bases from J; bases unmatched to any gene: 4. The CDR3 sequence is 15 residues long. CDR3 region: CASSLDRGLNTEAFF. CDR3 coding DNA: TGTGCCAGCAGTCTGGACAGGGGGCTAAACACTGAAGCTTTCTTT.

Here the CDR3 DNA reads TGTGCCAGCAGCCCCTGGACAGGGAAACTGTTTTTT. Translated, it gives CASSPWTGKLFF. The V gene is TRBV25-1, the J gene TRBJ2-2; 8 nucleotides agree with TRBD1. The CDR3 consists of 12 residues. J lost 14 bases, V lost 6 bases, and 8 bases had no gene match. Germline values: CDR1 MGHDK, CDR2 SYGVNS.

The rearrangement joins TRBV6-6 to TRBJ2-5; 14 bases agree with TRBD2. V shed 5 bases and J 6 bases; nucleotides not matched to a gene: 5. Germline V lookup: CDR1 MNHNY, CDR2 SVGAGI (reference sequence). The CDR3 runs to 15 residues. CDR3 loop: CASSPGTSGRQTQYF. In nucleotides, the CDR3 is TGTGCCAGCAGTCCAGGGACTAGCGGGAGACAGACCCAGTACTTC.

This chain connects TRBV6-1 to TRBJ2-7, with D possibly matching TRBD1 (5 bases). CDR1 and CDR2 from the germline V gene are MNHNS and SASEGT. V shed 0 bases and J shed 6 bases, with 9 bases lying between them. The CDR3 runs to 13 residues. CDR3 nucleotide sequence: TGTGCCAGCAGTGAAGCAGGGGAAGGCGAGCAGTACTTC. Protein product: CASSEAGEGEQYF.

V gene TRBV19 combines with J gene TRBJ2-7; 9 bases align to TRBD1. Losses at the gene ends were 6 bases for V and 2 bases for J; bases not matched to a gene: 5. Germline loops: CDR1 LNHDA, CDR2 SQIVND (reference sequence). The CDR3 extends over 14 amino acids. CDR3 in amino acids: CASRADRGPYEQYF. Written as DNA, the CDR3 is TGTGCCAGTAGGGCGGACAGGGGACCCTACGAGCAGTACTTC.

V is TRBV5-1 and J is TRBJ2-5; possibly TRBD1 for D (7 bases). CDR3 length: 14 residues. V dropped 6 bases and J dropped 1 base, with 13 bases sitting between them. The germline V gene encodes CDR1 SGHRS and CDR2 YFSETQ. As DNA, the CDR3 is TGCGCCAGCACCATTCAGGGGGGCCAAGAGACCCAGTACTTC. It codes for CASTIQGGQETQYF.

This chain links TRBV5-4 with TRBJ2-3; tentatively, D is TRBD2 (6 bases). Trimming took off 0 bases at V and 5 bases at J, with 10 bases between the two ends. CDR3 length equals 14 residues. The germline gives CDR1 SGHNT, CDR2 YYREEE (reference sequence). CDR3 sequence: CASSLDSGEDTQYF. The CDR3 DNA reads as TGTGCCAGCAGCTTGGACTCGGGAGAAGATACGCAGTATTTT.

This chain joins TRBV6-1 and TRBJ2-5, with D tentatively TRBD1 or TRBD2 (7 bases each). Germline lookup yields CDR1 MNHNS and CDR2 SASEGT. Trimming shortened V by 6 bases and J by 11 bases, and 19 bases separated the two germline ends. The CDR3 is made up of 13 amino acids. CDR3 DNA sequence: TGTGCCAGCAGGGAGACAGGGCCAGCGGGGCAGTACTTC. Translated, it gives CASRETGPAGQYF.

The rearrangement uses TRBV7-3 and TRBJ2-2, with 9 bases lining up with TRBD1. CDR1 is SGHTA, CDR2 FQGTGA, per germline. Trimming at V came to 5 bases and at J to 9 bases, leaving 19 bases not matched to a gene. This CDR3 is built from 18 residues. The CDR3 loop is CASSAFRGQGSSTRELFF. The CDR3 DNA is TGTGCCAGCAGCGCCTTCCGTGGACAGGGGAGTTCAACTAGGGAGCTGTTTTTT. Full variable domain (outside the CDR3, taken from reference TRBV7-3 and TRBJ2-2): GAGVSQTPSNKVTEKGKYVELRCDPISGHTALYWYRQSLGQGPEFLIYFQGTGAADDSGLPNDRFFAVRPEGSVSTLKIQRTERGDSAVYLCASSAFRGQGSSTRELFFGEGSRLTVL.

The chain employs TRBV6-1 and TRBJ2-1; 9 bases are shared with TRBD1. Germline loops: CDR1 MNHNS, CDR2 SASEGT. The CDR3 is 16 amino acids. Trimming took 4 bases from V and 8 from J; bases not matched to a gene: 12. CDR3 sequence (DNA): TGTGCCAGCAGTGGTTCCGGGACAGGGAAATGGGATGAGCAGTTCTTC. It translates to CASSGSGTGKWDEQFF.

The chain combines TRBV15 with TRBJ2-1; D is unclear. Trimming pared 1 base from V and 9 bases from J, leaving 19 bases between. The CDR3 is 16 residues long. Germline CDR1 LNHNV, CDR2 YYDKDF (reference sequence). CDR3 amino acids: CATSRGLSPSAFEQFF. The DNA of the CDR3 is TGTGCCACCAGCAGAGGTTTGTCACCCTCGGCGTTTGAGCAGTTCTTC.

The chain has TRBV9 and TRBJ2-5, with TRBD2 matching over 8 bases. Per germline, CDR1 SGDLS and CDR2 YYNGEE. V lost 3 bases and J lost 7; bases outside the gene matches: 14. CDR3 size: 16 residues. The DNA for the CDR3 is TGTGCCAGCAGCGAATCCCAGCGGGAGTTGGGCGGGACCCAGTACTTC. Translating it yields CASSESQRELGGTQYF.

This chain connects TRBV11-2 to TRBJ1-4; 8 positions match TRBD1. The CDR3 length is 15 residues. CDR1 and CDR2 from the germline V gene are SGHAT and FQNNGV. Losses at the gene ends were 5 bases for V and 10 bases for J; bases not matched to a gene: 12. The CDR3 DNA follows: TGTGCCAGCAGCCCCCGGACAGGGCTTCCTCGAAAACTGTTTTTT. Encoded protein: CASSPRTGLPRKLFF.

V is TRBV7-9 and J is TRBJ1-3; 8 bases line up with TRBD1. From germline, CDR1 is SEHNR and CDR2 FQNEAQ (reference sequence). This CDR3 contains 15 residues. V lost 4 bases to trimming and J lost 3 bases; unmatched junction nucleotides: 5. The CDR3 DNA reads TGTGCCAGCAGCTCGACAGGGGTATTTGGAAACACCATATATTTT. It codes for CASSSTGVFGNTIYF.

This clone was counted a single time. V is TRBV11-2 and J is TRBJ1-1, with D unresolved. From germline, CDR1 is SGHAT and CDR2 FQNNGV. The CDR3 totals 14 residues. V lost 5 bases and J 1 base, leaving 11 bases between the germline ends. CDR3 bases: TGTGCCAGCAGCGCGGAGCGCTGGAACACTGAAGCTTTCTTT. This encodes CASSAERWNTEAFF.

V usage is TRBV7-9 and J usage is TRBJ2-1; maybe TRBD2 (6 bases). V was trimmed by 5 bases and J by 2 bases, leaving 13 bases between them. Germline values: CDR1 SEHNR, CDR2 FQNEAQ (reference sequence). The CDR3 spans 15 residues. The CDR3 here is CASSPRELPYNEQFF. The CDR3 DNA follows: TGTGCCAGCAGCCCTCGGGAGTTGCCCTACAATGAGCAGTTCTTC.

This clone came up once. The gene calls are TRBV5-1 and TRBJ1-4; D ambiguous. Germline values: CDR1 SGHRS, CDR2 YFSETQ. The CDR3 covers 11 residues. Trimming removed 5 bases from V and 8 bases from J, with 7 bases in between. CDR3 amino acids: CASRNTEKLFF. The CDR3 region has the DNA TGCGCCAGCAGAAACACGGAAAAACTGTTTTTT. Using reference TRBV5-1 and TRBJ1-4 for the parts outside the CDR3, the full variable domain is KAGVTQTPRYLIKTRGQQVTLSCSPISGHRSVSWYQQTPGQGLQFLFEYFSETQRNKGNFPGRFSGRQFSNSRSEMNVSTLELGDSALYLCASRNTEKLFFGSGTQLSVL.

The chain joins TRBV6-1 to TRBJ2-7; 9 nucleotides line up with TRBD1. The CDR3 length is 16 residues. J gave up 2 bases and V 6 bases, and 11 bases lay outside the gene matches. CDR1 and CDR2 (germline): MNHNS, SASEGT. The CDR3 reads CASSELSRDRAYEQYF. The CDR3 region has the DNA TGTGCCAGCAGCGAACTCTCCCGGGACAGGGCCTACGAGCAGTACTTC.

Only one count was recorded for this clone. This chain connects TRBV28 to TRBJ2-7, with 12 nucleotides matching TRBD1. Germline CDR1 reads MDHEN; CDR2 reads SYDVKM. CDR3 size: 14 residues. V gave up 7 bases and J gave up 7 bases; unmatched junction bases: 8. The CDR3 DNA reads as TGTGCCAGCACGCCGGGACAGGGGGCAAGGGAGCAGTACTTC. Its protein is CASTPGQGAREQYF.

The V and J genes are TRBV27 and TRBJ2-3, with TRBD1 as a possible D gene (6 bases). Germline CDR1 reads MNHEY; CDR2 reads SMNVEV (reference sequence). The CDR3 length is 15 residues. With 8 bases removed from V and 2 bases from J, the gap between germline ends came to 17 bases. The CDR3 is CASGESTGDTDTQYF. The CDR3 DNA reads TGTGCCAGCGGAGAATCGACAGGTGACACAGATACGCAGTATTTT.

The V call is TRBV29-1, the J call TRBJ1-1; D might be TRBD1 (5 bases). Trimming pared 7 bases from V and 0 bases from J, leaving 15 bases between. From germline, CDR1 is SQVTM and CDR2 ANQGSEA. The CDR3 totals 14 residues. DNA of the CDR3: TGCAGCGCTCTACCGGGACTTCTGAACACTGAAGCTTTCTTT. This sequence encodes CSALPGLLNTEAFF.